A single sample is the source of the 26 T cell receptor beta chains below, sequenced in a study of T cells in narcolepsy. Sequencing used immunoSEQ multiplex PCR; TCRdb keeps in-frame clones, though not all of them. The table includes approximately 25,000 clones, 78% detected once. Sequencing was carried out using CD45RA- memory CD4+ T cells from PBMCs. The receptor source for this set is a human donor with narcolepsy.

The chain uses TRBV9 and TRBJ1-2; TRBD1 matches at 7 bases. CDR1 and CDR2 from the germline V gene are SGDLS and YYNGEE. With V trimmed by 2 bases and J by 8 bases, 9 bases remained unmatched. The CDR3 contains 14 residues. In DNA, the CDR3 is TGTGCCAGCAGCGTCTCGACAGGGCTCGGCGGCTACACCTTC. Amino acid sequence: CASSVSTGLGGYTF.

The rearrangement joins TRBV11-3 to TRBJ2-5; 13 positions agree with TRBD2. CDR1 SGHNT and CDR2 YENEEA come from the germline V gene. The CDR3 extends over 18 amino acids. J gave up 2 bases and V 4 bases, and 10 bases lay outside the gene matches. CDR3 coding DNA: TGTGCCAGCAGCTCAGGACTAGCGGGGGCCAATCATCAAGAGACCCAGTACTTC. This gives the protein CASSSGLAGANHQETQYF.

The chain couples TRBV6-5 to TRBJ1-1, with TRBD1 as a possible D gene (5 bases). The length of the CDR3 is 13 residues. V shed 7 bases and J shed 5 bases, with 14 bases lying between them. The germline V gene has CDR1 MNHEY and CDR2 SVGAGI. CDR3 in DNA: TGTGCCAGCATGGCGGCGCGGGGGACTGAAGCTTTCTTT. Amino acid sequence: CASMAARGTEAFF.

The sample holds a few counts of this clone. V is TRBV7-2 and J is TRBJ2-5, with D possibly being TRBD1 or TRBD2 (5 bases each). CDR3 size: 14 residues. Germline V gene lookup returns CDR1 SGHTA and CDR2 FQGNSA. Trimming removed 3 bases from V and 7 bases from J, with 15 bases in between. For the CDR3, the DNA is TGTGCCAGCAGCTTTGACCGGGGAAGGGGGACCCAGTACTTC. It yields the protein CASSFDRGRGTQYF. Filled out from reference TRBV7-2 and TRBJ2-5, the complete variable domain reads GAGVSQSPSNKVTEKGKDVELRCDPISGHTALYWYRQSLGQGLEFLIYFQGNSAPDKSGLPSDRFSAERTGGSVSTLTIQRTQQEDSAVYLCASSFDRGRGTQYFGPGTRLLVL.

The gene calls are TRBV29-1 and TRBJ1-2; perhaps TRBD1 as D (5 bases). Germline V gene data show CDR1 as SQVTM and CDR2 as ANQGSEA. The CDR3 has 14 amino acids. With 4 bases removed from V and 4 bases from J, the gap between germline ends came to 16 bases. The DNA of the CDR3 is TGCAGCGTTGGGACACCCGGACTGTCCTATGGCTACACCTTC. This sequence encodes CSVGTPGLSYGYTF.

V gene TRBV5-1 combines with J gene TRBJ2-1, with 9 positions matching TRBD1. The germline gives CDR1 SGHRS, CDR2 YFSETQ. This CDR3 comprises 15 residues. Germline trimming cut 0 bases from V and 2 bases from J; bases unmatched to any gene: 0. The CDR3 spells CASSLGQGAYNEQFF. CDR3 DNA: TGCGCCAGCAGCTTGGGACAGGGGGCCTACAATGAGCAGTTCTTC. The variable domain in full, completed from reference TRBV5-1 and TRBJ2-1, reads KAGVTQTPRYLIKTRGQQVTLSCSPISGHRSVSWYQQTPGQGLQFLFEYFSETQRNKGNFPGRFSGRQFSNSRSEMNVSTLELGDSALYLCASSLGQGAYNEQFFGPGTRLTVL.

This clone is a singleton in its sample. The V gene is TRBV28, the J gene TRBJ1-2; tentatively, D is TRBD1 (6 bases). Germline CDR1 reads MDHEN; CDR2 reads SYDVKM. V lost 1 base, J lost 8 bases, and 8 bases lay in between. The CDR3 is 12 residues long. The CDR3: CASSLSRGGYTF. As DNA, the CDR3 is TGTGCCAGCAGTTTATCCAGGGGAGGCTACACCTTC.

V is TRBV18 and J is TRBJ2-1, with TRBD1 matching 7 bases. V trimming: 3 bases; J trimming: 5 bases; junction bases outside the gene matches: 10. Germline-derived CDR1 and CDR2 are KGHSH and LQKENI. The CDR3 length is 16 residues. Here the CDR3 DNA reads TGTGCCAGCTCACCTCGAAACAGGGGTAGTGACAATGAGCAGTTCTTC. As protein: CASSPRNRGSDNEQFF.

This rearrangement joins TRBV7-9 to TRBJ2-3, with D unresolved. Germline V CDR1 and CDR2: SEHNR, FQNEAQ (reference sequence). Trimming pared 2 bases from V and 1 base from J, leaving 4 bases between. This CDR3 has 13 amino acids. CDR3 protein: CASSLSGTDTQYF. The DNA of the CDR3 is TGTGCCAGCAGCTTAAGCGGCACAGATACGCAGTATTTT.

The CDR3 bases are TGTGCCAGCAGCTATAGGGACAGCAACTATGGCTACACCTTC. Its protein product is CASSYRDSNYGYTF. The genes are TRBV5-5 and TRBJ1-2; 7 positions agree with TRBD1. Germline assignment: CDR1 SGHKS and CDR2 YYEKEE (reference sequence). The length of the CDR3 is 14 residues. V lost 3 bases, J lost 2 bases, and 4 bases stayed unmatched.

This sequence joins TRBV5-1 and TRBJ1-2; a weak D match, TRBD1 (5 bases). CDR1 and CDR2 (germline): SGHRS, YFSETQ. This CDR3 is 14 amino acids long. V gave up 1 base and J gave up 6 bases, with 13 bases separating them. The CDR3 DNA reads TGCGCCAGCAGCTTGATGCAGGGTATGGATGGCTACACCTTC. Translating gives CASSLMQGMDGYTF.

The genes are TRBV18 and TRBJ2-3, with D unresolved. Germline lookup yields CDR1 KGHSH and CDR2 LQKENI. There are 14 residues in the CDR3. Trimming left V 4 bases short and J 2 bases short, with 10 bases between. The CDR3 region is CASSLATITDTQYF. DNA for the CDR3: TGTGCCAGCTCACTTGCGACCATCACAGATACGCAGTATTTT.

J is TRBJ2-2 and V is TRBV5-1; D gene ambiguous. Germline CDR1 SGHRS, CDR2 YFSETQ. The length of the CDR3 is 13 residues. V gave up 1 base and J gave up 7 bases, with 8 bases separating them. CDR3 in DNA: TGCGCCAGCAGCTTGAGGGCCGGCGGGGAGCTGTTTTTT. Its translation is CASSLRAGGELFF.

This chain links TRBV30 with TRBJ1-6, with D possibly TRBD1 on 5 matching bases. This CDR3 comprises 14 residues. V was cut by 4 bases and J by 7 bases, with 14 bases left in between. CDR1 is GTSNPN, CDR2 SVGIG, per germline (reference sequence). The CDR3: CAWTMGESNSPLHF. CDR3 nucleotides: TGTGCCTGGACCATGGGGGAGTCGAATTCACCCCTCCACTTT.

This chain joins TRBV2 and TRBJ1-4; D is unresolved. Germline V gene data show CDR1 as SNHLY and CDR2 as FYNNEI. This CDR3 region has 15 residues. The V gene lost 2 bases and the J gene lost 8 bases, with 15 bases spanning the gap. The CDR3: CASSEFEGVREKLFF. The CDR3 coding sequence is TGTGCCAGCAGTGAATTTGAGGGTGTGAGAGAAAAACTGTTTTTT.

The rearrangement links TRBV11-2 to TRBJ1-1, with D uncertain. This CDR3 has 15 residues. The germline gives CDR1 SGHAT, CDR2 FQNNGV. V was cut by 1 base and J by 3 bases, with 12 bases left in between. CDR3 amino acids: CASSLAPRQDTEAFF. In nucleotides, the CDR3 is TGTGCCAGCAGCTTAGCGCCACGGCAGGACACTGAAGCTTTCTTT.

This chain joins TRBV5-1 and TRBJ2-1; D might be TRBD2 (5 bases). The V gene's germline CDR1 is SGHRS and CDR2 YFSETQ. The ends were cut back, 4 bases at V and 3 bases at J, with 11 bases in the middle. The CDR3 runs 14 residues. CDR3 nucleotide sequence: TGCGCCAGCAGCACCGCAGGACTCTACAATGAGCAGTTCTTC. Amino acid sequence: CASSTAGLYNEQFF.

The J gene is TRBJ1-6, the V gene TRBV6-1; D is perhaps TRBD1 (6 bases). Looked up from germline, CDR1 is MNHNS and CDR2 is SASEGT. V was cut by 6 bases and J by 5 bases, with 14 bases left in between. The CDR3 runs 15 residues. CDR3 sequence reads: CASSPSGVDNSPLHF. In DNA form, the CDR3 reads TGTGCCAGCAGCCCCTCAGGGGTGGATAATTCACCCCTCCACTTT.

The chain carries TRBV6-5 and TRBJ2-1; 8 bases line up with TRBD2. CDR3 length: 16 amino acids. V lost 2 bases to trimming and J lost 8 bases; unmatched junction nucleotides: 11. Germline CDR1 reads MNHEY; CDR2 reads SVGAGI. The CDR3 protein is CASSYASGGAQDEQFF. For the CDR3, the DNA is TGTGCCAGCAGTTACGCTTCGGGGGGGGCTCAGGATGAGCAGTTCTTC.

This clone was recorded once. This chain uses TRBV5-1 with TRBJ2-1, with D possibly being TRBD2 (5 bases). Germline lookup yields CDR1 SGHRS and CDR2 YFSETQ. V was shortened by 0 bases and J by 10 bases, with 14 bases between the two germline ends. The CDR3 loop spans 14 amino acids. The CDR3 nucleotides are TGCGCCAGCAGCTTGGGGGCCGGGATCTCGGAGCAGTTCTTC. Amino acid sequence: CASSLGAGISEQFF. Full variable domain (remainder filled in from reference TRBV5-1 and TRBJ2-1): KAGVTQTPRYLIKTRGQQVTLSCSPISGHRSVSWYQQTPGQGLQFLFEYFSETQRNKGNFPGRFSGRQFSNSRSEMNVSTLELGDSALYLCASSLGAGISEQFFGPGTRLTVL.

The genes are TRBV5-1 and TRBJ2-2; the match to TRBD1 covers 7 bases. The CDR3 is made up of 15 amino acids. The germline V gene has CDR1 SGHRS and CDR2 YFSETQ. The V and J ends lost 1 base and 5 bases, in that order; junction bases with no gene match: 5. The CDR3 region is CASSLFDRVTGELFF. The CDR3, as DNA: TGCGCCAGCAGCTTGTTTGACAGGGTGACCGGGGAGCTGTTTTTT. The full variable domain, in which reference TRBV5-1 and TRBJ2-2 provide the parts outside the CDR3, is KAGVTQTPRYLIKTRGQQVTLSCSPISGHRSVSWYQQTPGQGLQFLFEYFSETQRNKGNFPGRFSGRQFSNSRSEMNVSTLELGDSALYLCASSLFDRVTGELFFGEGSRLTVL.

The chain has TRBV7-9 and TRBJ1-6; TRBD1 matches 9 bases. J was trimmed by 7 bases and V by 7 bases; bases with no gene match: 8. This CDR3 is built from 15 residues. The germline gives CDR1 SEHNR, CDR2 FQNEAQ (reference sequence). CDR3 nucleotides: TGTGCCAGCACCCGGGGACAGGGCTACAATTCACCCCTCCACTTT. Amino acid sequence: CASTRGQGYNSPLHF.

The V gene is TRBV5-1, the J gene TRBJ2-5; the D gene is possibly TRBD1 (5 bases). V lost 1 base and J lost 2, with 9 bases in between. Germline V gene lookup returns CDR1 SGHRS and CDR2 YFSETQ. This CDR3 contains 14 residues. CDR3: CASSLNRPQETQYF. The CDR3 DNA sequence: TGCGCCAGCAGCTTGAACAGGCCGCAAGAGACCCAGTACTTC. Together with reference TRBV5-1 and TRBJ2-5, the CDR3 gives the full variable domain: KAGVTQTPRYLIKTRGQQVTLSCSPISGHRSVSWYQQTPGQGLQFLFEYFSETQRNKGNFPGRFSGRQFSNSRSEMNVSTLELGDSALYLCASSLNRPQETQYFGPGTRLLVL.

The rearrangement links TRBV4-1 to TRBJ2-2, with D possibly being TRBD2 (6 bases). Germline lookup yields CDR1 MGHRA and CDR2 YSYEKL. The germline V and J ends were trimmed by 6 bases and 8 bases, with 19 bases remaining between them. This CDR3 contains 15 residues. In nucleotides, the CDR3 is TGCGCCAGCAGTAACAGGCTGGGGGGTTCGGGGGAGCTGTTTTTT. Protein product: CASSNRLGGSGELFF.

The chain recombines TRBV2 with TRBJ2-3, with 8 nucleotides matching TRBD2. The length of the CDR3 is 15 residues. Per germline, CDR1 SNHLY and CDR2 FYNNEI. With V trimmed by 4 bases and J by 4 bases, 7 bases remained unmatched. CDR3 sequence (DNA): TGTGCCAGCAGTGTTAGAAGCGGGGGCCCAGATACGCAGTATTTT. It encodes CASSVRSGGPDTQYF.

This chain connects TRBV19 to TRBJ2-5, with D uncertain. Trimming removed 2 bases at V and 9 bases at J, with 13 bases between. This CDR3 has 13 amino acids. Germline V gene lookup returns CDR1 LNHDA and CDR2 SQIVND (reference sequence). The CDR3 reads CASSIQDSPAQYF. CDR3 in DNA: TGTGCCAGTAGTATACAAGACTCCCCGGCCCAGTACTTC.